Listed below are T cell receptor beta chains from one sample, sequenced in a study of blood T cell repertoires in COVID-19. Sequenced by immunoSEQ multiplex PCR; TCRdb stores in-frame clones only, minus some. The table shows 200,000 to 250,000 clones, with less than 90% occurring only once. The source material was peripheral blood. The source is a man under 40 with active or convalescent COVID-19. Both conserved end residues are part of each CDR3. The D gene is left open where the match is weak. Some rows have no size entry. The others give once, few or many, or a class for an expanded clone.

CDR3: CASSEGGGLSQPQHF
DNA: TGTGCCAGCAGCGAGGGGGGAGGGTTATCTCAGCCCCAGCATTTT
J: TRBJ1-5
V: TRBV9
size: .
D: .

CDR3: CASSATGTMNTEAFF
DNA: TGTGCCAGCAGCGCCACAGGGACCATGAACACTGAAGCTTTCTTT
J: TRBJ1-1
V: TRBV11-3
size: .
D: .

CDR3: CATNPGTGEVYGYTF
DNA: TGTGCCACCAACCCTGGGACAGGGGAGGTTTATGGCTACACCTTC
J: TRBJ1-2
V: TRBV15
size: once
D: TRBD1

CDR3: CASSMTGTGGYEQYF
DNA: TGTGCCAGTAGTATGACCGGGACAGGTGGTTACGAGCAGTACTTC
J: TRBJ2-7
V: TRBV19
size: .
D: TRBD1

CDR3: CASSFDSVFNSPLHF
DNA: TGTGCCAGCAGCTTTGACAGTGTCTTCAATTCACCCCTCCACTTT
J: TRBJ1-6
V: TRBV7-2
size: .
D: .

CDR3: CASSLTGSYGYTF
DNA: TGTGCCAGCAGTCTCACAGGGTCATATGGCTACACCTTC
J: TRBJ1-2
V: TRBV28
size: .
D: .

CDR3: CASSLGGGSAETQYF
DNA: TGTGCCAGCAGCTTAGGAGGTGGGAGCGCAGAGACCCAGTACTTC
J: TRBJ2-5
V: TRBV7-3
size: .
D: .

CDR3: CASSVAGGTGPYGYTF
DNA: TGTGCCAGCAGCGTAGCTGGAGGGACAGGACCGTATGGCTACACCTTC
J: TRBJ1-2
V: TRBV9
size: once
D: TRBD1

CDR3: CASSLGKTGGSEQYF
DNA: TGTGCCAGCAGCTTAGGAAAGACAGGGGGCTCCGAGCAGTACTTC
J: TRBJ2-7
V: TRBV13
size: .
D: TRBD1

CDR3: CASSRYLRTDTQYF
DNA: TGTGCCAGTAGTAGGTACTTACGCACAGATACGCAGTATTTT
J: TRBJ2-3
V: TRBV19
size: .
D: .